Listed below are T cell receptor beta chains from one sample, sequenced in a study of T cell repertoires in cytomegalovirus infection. MiXCR, run by TCRdb on the reads, gives a single entry per CDR3 protein. This sample has approximately 34,000 distinct CDR3 sequences, with about 52% found just once. These TCRs are of unknown antigen specificity. The sample was CD8+ T cells from cultured PBMCs, taken from culture after CMV antigen stimulation. The receptors shown here come from a human donor in good health (CMV status not recorded). Some clones in this sample may be carry-over from other donors' samples. Each CDR3 is given with its conserved first and last residue. A D gene is named only where the DNA matches it firmly. Some rows have no size entry. The others give once, few or many, or a class for an expanded clone.

d_call j_call v_call cdr3_length clone_size cdr3_nt cdr3_aa
NA TRBJ1-1 TRBV6-1 14 NA TGTGCCAGCAGTGGGCCACAGAGGAACACTGAAGCTTTCTTT CASSGPQRNTEAFF
TRBD1 TRBJ2-7 TRBV7-6 20 NA TGTGCCAGCAGCCCCAAAGCCGGGACAGAAGCATCCCAGAGCTCCTACGAGCAGTACTTC CASSPKAGTEASQSSYEQYF
TRBD1 TRBJ1-2 TRBV12-3/TRBV12-4 15 many TGTGCCAGCAGTTTAGGGACAGGGGGCGGCTATGGCTACACCTTC CASSLGTGGGYGYTF
TRBD1 TRBJ1-3 TRBV29-1 15 NA TGCAGCGTTGAAGATAGGGACAGCTCTGGAAACACCATATATTTT CSVEDRDSSGNTIYF
TRBD1 TRBJ1-2 TRBV7-2 16 NA TGTGCCAGCAGCCCAGGGGGGGCGAGCCGGGTCTATGGCTACACCTTC CASSPGGASRVYGYTF
NA TRBJ1-2 TRBV4-1 15 NA TGCGCCAGCAGCCAAGATACAGGCTCCTTCTATGGCTACACCTTC CASSQDTGSFYGYTF
TRBD1 TRBJ1-5 TRBV7-6 15 few TGTGCCAGCAGCCGGGACAGGGGGTTCAATCAGCCCCAGCATTTT CASSRDRGFNQPQHF
NA TRBJ2-2 TRBV4-1 16 many TGCGCCAGCAGCCATGCAAGGGATATGAACACCGGGGAGCTGTTTTTT CASSHARDMNTGELFF
NA TRBJ2-7 TRBV11-2 12 NA TGTGCCAGCAGCTCCAGACCCAACGAGCAGTACTTC CASSSRPNEQYF
NA TRBJ2-1 TRBV6-4 10 many TGTGCCAGCGGTACAGGGGAGCAGTTCTTC CASGTGEQFF
NA TRBJ2-6 TRBV6-2/TRBV6-3 15 NA TGTGCCAGCACCCAGCAGAGCTCTGGGGCCAACGTCCTGACTTTC CASTQQSSGANVLTF
NA TRBJ2-2 TRBV7-3 14 NA TGTGCCAGCAGCGACATAGCGAACACCGGGGAGCTGTTTTTT CASSDIANTGELFF
NA TRBJ2-2 TRBV6-2/TRBV6-3 14 NA TGTGCCAGCAGTCCCAGGGGAAACACCGGGGAGTTGTTTTTT CASSPRGNTGELFF
NA TRBJ2-3 TRBV27 14 NA TGTGCCAGCAGTCCAATGGTCGACACAGATACGCAGTATTTT CASSPMVDTDTQYF
NA TRBJ1-5 TRBV7-9 16 few TGTGCCAGCAGCGGAGGCATGGGTAATAGCAATCAGCCCCAGCATTTT CASSGGMGNSNQPQHF
NA TRBJ2-5 TRBV4-2 15 NA TGTGCCAGCAGCCCAATTCTGCGCCCACAAGAGACCCAGTACTTC CASSPILRPQETQYF
TRBD2 TRBJ2-1 TRBV19 13 NA TGTGCCAGTCGGGAGCGGGGGGTCGGTGAGCAGTTCTTC CASRERGVGEQFF